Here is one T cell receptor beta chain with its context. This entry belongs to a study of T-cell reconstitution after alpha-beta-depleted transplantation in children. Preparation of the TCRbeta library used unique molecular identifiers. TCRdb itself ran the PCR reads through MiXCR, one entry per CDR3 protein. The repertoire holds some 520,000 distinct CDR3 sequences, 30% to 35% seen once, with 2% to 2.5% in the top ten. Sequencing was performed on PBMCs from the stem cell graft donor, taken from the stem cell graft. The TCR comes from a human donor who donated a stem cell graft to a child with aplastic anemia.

CDR3 bases: TGTGCCACCAGTGATAAAGGACAGGGAGTAGGAGATACGCAGTATTTT. Amino acids: CATSDKGQGVGDTQYF. The chain employs TRBV24-1 and TRBJ2-3; 8 bases align to TRBD1. Germline V lookup: CDR1 KGHDR, CDR2 SFDVKD. With V trimmed by 3 bases and J by 5 bases, 9 bases remained unmatched. This CDR3 contains 16 residues.